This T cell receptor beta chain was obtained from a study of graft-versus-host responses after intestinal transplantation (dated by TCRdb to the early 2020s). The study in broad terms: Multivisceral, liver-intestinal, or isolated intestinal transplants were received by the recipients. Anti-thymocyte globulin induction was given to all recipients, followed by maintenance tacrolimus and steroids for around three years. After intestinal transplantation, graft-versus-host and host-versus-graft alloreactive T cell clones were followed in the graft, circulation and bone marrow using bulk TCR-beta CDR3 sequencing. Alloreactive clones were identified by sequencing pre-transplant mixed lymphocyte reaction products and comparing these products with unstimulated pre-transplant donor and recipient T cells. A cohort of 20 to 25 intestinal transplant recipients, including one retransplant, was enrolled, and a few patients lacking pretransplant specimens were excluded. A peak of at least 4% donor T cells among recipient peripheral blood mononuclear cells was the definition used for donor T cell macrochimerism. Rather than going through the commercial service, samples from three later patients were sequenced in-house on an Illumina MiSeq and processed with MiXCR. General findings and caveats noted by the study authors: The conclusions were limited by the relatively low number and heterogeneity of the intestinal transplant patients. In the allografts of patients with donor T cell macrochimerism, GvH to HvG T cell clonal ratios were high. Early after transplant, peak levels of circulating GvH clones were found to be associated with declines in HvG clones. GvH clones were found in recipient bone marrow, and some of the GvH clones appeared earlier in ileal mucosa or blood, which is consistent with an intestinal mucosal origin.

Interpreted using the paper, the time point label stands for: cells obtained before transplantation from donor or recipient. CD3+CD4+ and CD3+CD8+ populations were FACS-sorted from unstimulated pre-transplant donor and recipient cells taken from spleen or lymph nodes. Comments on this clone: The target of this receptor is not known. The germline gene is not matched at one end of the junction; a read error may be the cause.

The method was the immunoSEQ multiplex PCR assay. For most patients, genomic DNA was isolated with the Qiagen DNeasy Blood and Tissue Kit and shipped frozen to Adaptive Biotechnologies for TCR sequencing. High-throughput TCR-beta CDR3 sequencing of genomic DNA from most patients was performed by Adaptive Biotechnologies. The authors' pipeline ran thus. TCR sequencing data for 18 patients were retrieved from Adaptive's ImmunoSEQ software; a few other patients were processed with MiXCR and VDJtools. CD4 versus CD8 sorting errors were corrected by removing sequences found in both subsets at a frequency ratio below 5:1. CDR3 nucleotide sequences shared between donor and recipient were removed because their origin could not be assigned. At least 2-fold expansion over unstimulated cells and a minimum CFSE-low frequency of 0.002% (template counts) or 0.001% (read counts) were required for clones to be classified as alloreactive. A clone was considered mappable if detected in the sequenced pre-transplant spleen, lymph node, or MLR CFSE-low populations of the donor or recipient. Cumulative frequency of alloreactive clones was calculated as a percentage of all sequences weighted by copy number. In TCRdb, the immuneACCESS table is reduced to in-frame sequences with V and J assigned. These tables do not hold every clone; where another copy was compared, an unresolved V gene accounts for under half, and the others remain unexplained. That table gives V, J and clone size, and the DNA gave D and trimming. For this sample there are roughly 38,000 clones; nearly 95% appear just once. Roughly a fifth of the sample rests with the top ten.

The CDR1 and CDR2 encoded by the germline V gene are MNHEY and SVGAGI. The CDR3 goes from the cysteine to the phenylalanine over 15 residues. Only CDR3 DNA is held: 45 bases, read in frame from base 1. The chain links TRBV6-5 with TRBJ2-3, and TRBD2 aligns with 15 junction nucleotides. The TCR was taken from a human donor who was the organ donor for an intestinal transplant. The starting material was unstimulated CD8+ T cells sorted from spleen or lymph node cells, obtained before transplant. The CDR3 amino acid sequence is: CAGSTGLAGGDTQYF. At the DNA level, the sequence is TGTGCCGGCAGCACGGGACTAGCGGGAGGCGATACGCAGTATTTT.